This TCR beta chain was sequenced for a study of T cells in localized non-small cell lung cancer. General study results and limits: Researchers found a median approximately 55 of the top 100 tumor clones in adjacent lung. A single tumor region was sequenced, leaving heterogeneity possible.

Trimming cost V 2 bases and J 2 bases, with 13 bases left between them. This CDR3 comprises 15 residues. CDR1 is MDHEN, CDR2 SYDVKM, per germline. This clone occurred once. Its antigen is as yet unknown. Assay: immunoSEQ multiplex PCR; the TCRdb copy retains only in-frame clones and omits some. In the table there are 25,000 or so clones, 70% to 90% of which are singletons. The input for sequencing was PBMCs, taken before any cancer treatment. The origin of this receptor is a man between 40 and 70 years old with stage II lung adenocarcinoma. This chain uses TRBV28 with TRBJ2-7; D ambiguous. DNA of the CDR3: TGTGCCAGCAGTTTAGGTGGGGTGAATCCCTACGAGCAGTACTTC. Amino acid sequence: CASSLGGVNPYEQYF.